Listed below are T cell receptor beta chains from one sample, sequenced in a study of CD8 T cells in ankylosing spondylitis. MiXCR, run by TCRdb on the 5' RACE reads, gives a single entry per CDR3 protein. This sample carries some 29,000 distinct CDR3 sequences, 7.2% of them seen once, and the ten largest clones take 8% to 11%. Sequenced: blood, either unsorted or a sorted T cell fraction (not recorded which). The receptors come from a male donor with ankylosing spondylitis or in good health (not recorded which). Each CDR3 is given with its conserved first and last residue. Each record gives: J gene, clone size, D gene, V gene, CDR3 protein, CDR3 DNA. D genes are given only for firm matches. A row's size may be missing; if present it is once, few, many or a size class.

j_gene: TRBJ2-3; abundance: many; d_gene: -; v_gene: TRBV7-2; CDR3aa: CASSLGAGAYTDTQYF; CDR3nt: TGTGCCAGCAGCTTAGGGGCGGGGGCCTACACAGATACGCAGTATTTT
j_gene: TRBJ2-7; abundance: many; d_gene: -; v_gene: TRBV27; CDR3aa: CASSARTGRLYEQYF; CDR3nt: TGTGCCAGCAGTGCGCGGACGGGGAGGTTATACGAGCAGTACTTC
j_gene: TRBJ1-3; abundance: few; d_gene: -; v_gene: TRBV19; CDR3aa: CASTDLGDTTSGNTIYF; CDR3nt: TGTGCCAGTACCGACTTGGGGGACACAACCTCTGGAAACACCATATATTTT
j_gene: TRBJ1-4; abundance: many; d_gene: -; v_gene: TRBV5-1; CDR3aa: CASSGQPVTTNEKLFF; CDR3nt: TGCGCCAGCAGCGGACAGCCAGTCACAACTAATGAAAAACTGTTTTTT
j_gene: TRBJ2-7; abundance: -; d_gene: TRBD1; v_gene: TRBV5-1; CDR3aa: CTSSLPSGQGAYEQYF; CDR3nt: TGCACCAGCAGCTTACCTTCGGGACAGGGGGCCTACGAGCAGTACTTC
j_gene: TRBJ2-1; abundance: many; d_gene: TRBD2; v_gene: TRBV20-1; CDR3aa: CSALGLAGLYNEQFF; CDR3nt: TGCAGTGCTTTGGGACTAGCGGGATTGTACAATGAGCAGTTCTTC
j_gene: TRBJ2-5; abundance: many; d_gene: -; v_gene: TRBV20-1; CDR3aa: CSARVYSVYGQETQYF; CDR3nt: TGCAGTGCTAGAGTTTACAGCGTGTACGGCCAAGAGACCCAGTACTTC
j_gene: TRBJ2-5; abundance: many; d_gene: TRBD2; v_gene: TRBV12-3/TRBV12-4; CDR3aa: CASRRGGNQETQYF; CDR3nt: TGTGCCAGCCGTCGGGGGGGCAACCAAGAGACCCAGTACTTC
j_gene: TRBJ2-2; abundance: many; d_gene: -; v_gene: TRBV5-1; CDR3aa: CASSLDRANTGELFF; CDR3nt: TGCGCCAGCAGCTTGGATCGGGCGAACACCGGGGAGCTGTTTTTT
j_gene: TRBJ2-4; abundance: few; d_gene: -; v_gene: TRBV5-6; CDR3aa: CASSSNGPQPGKNIQYF; CDR3nt: TGTGCCAGCTCCTCGAATGGTCCCCAGCCAGGCAAAAACATTCAGTACTTC
j_gene: TRBJ1-4; abundance: many; d_gene: -; v_gene: TRBV12-3/TRBV12-4; CDR3aa: CASSKFTGTNEKLFF; CDR3nt: TGTGCCAGCAGTAAATTTACAGGGACTAATGAAAAACTGTTTTTT
j_gene: TRBJ2-6; abundance: -; d_gene: TRBD2; v_gene: TRBV7-2; CDR3aa: CASSLARAGGSGANVLTF; CDR3nt: TGTGCCAGCAGCTTAGCGCGAGCGGGGGGCTCTGGGGCCAACGTCCTGACTTTC
j_gene: TRBJ2-1; abundance: few; d_gene: TRBD2; v_gene: TRBV24-1; CDR3aa: CAASDARSRASGRTGYNEQFF; CDR3nt: TGTGCCGCCAGTGATGCAAGATCGCGGGCTAGCGGACGAACGGGTTACAATGAGCAGTTCTTC
j_gene: TRBJ1-2; abundance: many; d_gene: -; v_gene: TRBV15; CDR3aa: CATSRAGTPNYGYTF; CDR3nt: TGTGCCACCAGCAGAGCAGGCACACCAAACTATGGCTACACCTTC
j_gene: TRBJ2-5; abundance: many; d_gene: TRBD1; v_gene: TRBV20-1; CDR3aa: CSAGPDRVWETQYF; CDR3nt: TGCAGTGCGGGCCCGGACAGGGTCTGGGAGACCCAGTACTTC
j_gene: TRBJ1-2; abundance: many; d_gene: -; v_gene: TRBV4-2; CDR3aa: CASSQAAGIIRYTF; CDR3nt: TGTGCCAGCAGCCAAGCTGCAGGGATAATTCGCTACACCTTC
j_gene: TRBJ2-7; abundance: many; d_gene: -; v_gene: TRBV10-3; CDR3aa: CAISAASPPYEQYF; CDR3nt: TGTGCCATCAGTGCGGCTAGTCCTCCCTACGAGCAGTACTTC
j_gene: TRBJ1-1; abundance: many; d_gene: TRBD1; v_gene: TRBV20-1; CDR3aa: CSAPRQGRTEAFF; CDR3nt: TGCAGTGCTCCTCGACAGGGTAGGACTGAAGCTTTCTTT
j_gene: TRBJ2-1; abundance: many; d_gene: TRBD1; v_gene: TRBV20-1; CDR3aa: CSAESTGGIPYNEQFF; CDR3nt: TGCAGTGCTGAGTCCACAGGGGGCATTCCCTACAATGAGCAGTTCTTC
j_gene: TRBJ1-1; abundance: many; d_gene: -; v_gene: TRBV6-2/TRBV6-3; CDR3aa: CASRWGPEAFF; CDR3nt: TGTGCCAGCAGATGGGGGCCCGAAGCTTTCTTT
j_gene: TRBJ2-3; abundance: few; d_gene: -; v_gene: TRBV7-8; CDR3aa: CASSLDTSRHTQYF; CDR3nt: TGTGCCAGCAGCTTAGATACCAGTCGGCATACGCAGTATTTT
j_gene: TRBJ2-2; abundance: many; d_gene: -; v_gene: TRBV30; CDR3aa: CAWSVGVAAGELFF; CDR3nt: TGTGCCTGGAGTGTGGGGGTAGCGGCCGGGGAGCTGTTTTTT
j_gene: TRBJ1-2; abundance: many; d_gene: -; v_gene: TRBV6-1; CDR3aa: CASIRDGESYGYTF; CDR3nt: TGTGCCAGCATCCGGGACGGCGAATCATATGGCTACACCTTC
j_gene: TRBJ2-2; abundance: many; d_gene: -; v_gene: TRBV7-6; CDR3aa: CASSLAGLTGELFF; CDR3nt: TGTGCCAGCAGCTTAGCCGGACTAACCGGGGAGCTGTTTTTT
j_gene: TRBJ2-3; abundance: many; d_gene: -; v_gene: TRBV9; CDR3aa: CASRDSSGTDTQYF; CDR3nt: TGTGCCAGCAGAGACTCGTCAGGGACAGATACGCAGTATTTT
j_gene: TRBJ2-3; abundance: many; d_gene: -; v_gene: TRBV21-1; CDR3aa: CASTTYLAGGNTDTQYF; CDR3nt: TGTGCCAGCACCACCTACTTAGCGGGAGGAAACACAGATACGCAGTATTTT
j_gene: TRBJ2-7; abundance: many; d_gene: TRBD1; v_gene: TRBV20-1; CDR3aa: CSAQRAGQGAEQYF; CDR3nt: TGCAGTGCGCAGCGCGCGGGACAGGGGGCCGAGCAGTACTTC
j_gene: TRBJ1-5; abundance: many; d_gene: TRBD1; v_gene: TRBV6-5; CDR3aa: CASSRDRVEPQHF; CDR3nt: TGTGCCAGCAGCCGAGACAGGGTTGAGCCCCAGCATTTT
j_gene: TRBJ2-3; abundance: -; d_gene: -; v_gene: TRBV2; CDR3aa: CASSEGLGDTQYF; CDR3nt: TGTGCCAGCAGTGAGGGGTTGGGAGATACGCAGTATTTT
j_gene: TRBJ1-5; abundance: few; d_gene: -; v_gene: TRBV10-3; CDR3aa: CAIGSNQPQHF; CDR3nt: TGTGCCATCGGGAGCAATCAGCCCCAGCATTTT
j_gene: TRBJ2-2; abundance: many; d_gene: -; v_gene: TRBV29-1; CDR3aa: CSVEKWGNTGELFF; CDR3nt: TGCAGCGTTGAAAAGTGGGGGAACACCGGGGAGCTGTTTTTT
j_gene: TRBJ2-5; abundance: many; d_gene: -; v_gene: TRBV7-6; CDR3aa: CASSFNRKSETQYF; CDR3nt: TGTGCCAGCAGCTTCAACAGAAAGTCTGAGACCCAGTACTTC
j_gene: TRBJ2-1; abundance: many; d_gene: -; v_gene: TRBV29-1; CDR3aa: CSVERVEQFF; CDR3nt: TGCAGCGTTGAGCGTGTTGAGCAGTTCTTC
j_gene: TRBJ2-1; abundance: many; d_gene: -; v_gene: TRBV11-2; CDR3aa: CASSPQRSSYNEQFF; CDR3nt: TGTGCCAGCAGCCCGCAGCGGAGCTCCTACAATGAGCAGTTCTTC
j_gene: TRBJ1-1; abundance: many; d_gene: TRBD1; v_gene: TRBV29-1; CDR3aa: CSVAGGGLMNTEAFF; CDR3nt: TGCAGCGTTGCAGGGGGCGGACTGATGAACACTGAAGCTTTCTTT
j_gene: TRBJ1-5; abundance: many; d_gene: -; v_gene: TRBV19; CDR3aa: CASSIIVGVNQPQHF; CDR3nt: TGTGCCAGTAGTATAATCGTGGGGGTGAATCAGCCCCAGCATTTT
j_gene: TRBJ2-7; abundance: medium-sized; d_gene: TRBD1; v_gene: TRBV29-1; CDR3aa: CSVVPGQGGYEQYF; CDR3nt: TGCAGCGTTGTGCCGGGACAGGGTGGATACGAGCAGTACTTC
j_gene: TRBJ2-2; abundance: many; d_gene: -; v_gene: TRBV6-1; CDR3aa: CASNAEGGLGTGELFF; CDR3nt: TGTGCCAGCAACGCCGAGGGGGGGCTAGGGACCGGGGAGCTGTTTTTT
j_gene: TRBJ1-2; abundance: -; d_gene: TRBD1; v_gene: TRBV7-9; CDR3aa: CASSPNRGDGYTF; CDR3nt: TGTGCCAGCAGCCCCAACAGGGGCGATGGCTACACCTTC
j_gene: TRBJ2-2; abundance: -; d_gene: -; v_gene: TRBV9; CDR3aa: CASSVVEGGTGELFF; CDR3nt: TGTGCCAGCAGCGTAGTAGAAGGCGGCACCGGGGAGCTGTTTTTT
j_gene: TRBJ2-7; abundance: many; d_gene: TRBD2; v_gene: TRBV29-1; CDR3aa: CSVESSGIGGEQYF; CDR3nt: TGCAGCGTTGAGAGTAGCGGGATCGGAGGCGAGCAGTACTTC
j_gene: TRBJ1-1; abundance: many; d_gene: -; v_gene: TRBV19; CDR3aa: CASSSLRGRGDTEAFF; CDR3nt: TGTGCCAGTAGTTCTTTGAGGGGCAGGGGCGACACTGAAGCTTTCTTT
j_gene: TRBJ2-7; abundance: -; d_gene: -; v_gene: TRBV5-4; CDR3aa: CAISLGLLSYEQYF; CDR3nt: TGTGCCATCAGCTTGGGGCTCCTCTCCTACGAGCAGTACTTC